The 10 T cell receptor beta chains presented below share a single source sample, sequenced in a study of blood T cell repertoires in COVID-19. Generated by immunoSEQ multiplex PCR, the TCRdb table keeps only in-frame clones and is missing some. The data show approximately 170,000 clones, with 89% seen just once and about 2.1% held by the top ten. Sequences were obtained from peripheral blood. Receptor source: a man between 18 and 29 years old who had recovered from COVID-19.

The chain uses TRBV7-2 and TRBJ1-3; a possible D gene is TRBD1 (5 bases). V lost 5 bases and J lost 0, with 14 bases in between. The germline V gene has CDR1 SGHTA and CDR2 FQGNSA. CDR3 length: 16 residues. CDR3: CASSPTRQISGNTIYF. For the CDR3, the DNA is TGTGCCAGCAGCCCGACTCGACAGATCTCTGGAAACACCATATATTTT.

This chain uses TRBV7-2 with TRBJ2-1; 12 positions agree with TRBD2. CDR1 SGHTA and CDR2 FQGNSA come from the germline V gene. The CDR3 covers 15 residues. J lost 9 bases, V lost 1 base, and 4 bases had no gene match. CDR3 nucleotide sequence: TGTGCCAGCAGCTTAGGACTAGCGGGAGCTCTTGAGCAGTTCTTC. Protein product: CASSLGLAGALEQFF.

This chain joins TRBV5-1 and TRBJ2-3; weak D call: TRBD2 (6 bases). This CDR3 is 15 amino acids long. V shed 4 bases and J shed 0 bases, with 12 bases lying between them. CDR1 and CDR2 (germline): SGHRS, YFSETQ. In DNA, the CDR3 is TGCGCCAGCAGCCCTGGGACTCCTAGCACAGATACGCAGTATTTT. Translation gives CASSPGTPSTDTQYF.

This chain uses TRBV3-1 (or the pseudogene TRBV3-2) with TRBJ1-6; D may be TRBD1 (6 bases). The ends were cut back, 1 base at V and 7 bases at J, with 8 bases in the middle. This CDR3 region has 14 residues. Germline loops: CDR1 LGHDT, CDR2 YNNKEL (reference sequence). The DNA for the CDR3 is TGTGCCAGCAGCCAAGGGACAGAGAATTCACCCCTCCACTTT. Translating it yields CASSQGTENSPLHF.

The chain has TRBV15 and TRBJ1-2; possibly TRBD1 for D (5 bases). CDR1 LNHNV and CDR2 YYDKDF come from the germline V gene (reference sequence). CDR3 length: 13 amino acids. The germline V and J ends were trimmed by 5 bases and 6 bases, with 13 bases remaining between them. The CDR3 bases are TGTGCCACCAGCGGTATACCAGGGAATGGCTACACCTTC. Its translation is CATSGIPGNGYTF.

Only a few counts were recorded for this clone. The rearrangement links TRBV20-1 to TRBJ2-7; D gene unclear. CDR1 is DFQATT, CDR2 SNEGSKA, per germline (reference sequence). This CDR3 is built from 13 residues. V was pared by 3 bases and J by 2 bases, with 11 bases between. CDR3 loop: CSASVEAPYEQYF. The CDR3 DNA follows: TGCAGTGCTAGTGTCGAAGCCCCCTACGAGCAGTACTTC.

The chain combines TRBV6-2 or TRBV6-3 with TRBJ1-5; 7 bases map to TRBD1. The germline CDR1 and CDR2 sequences are MNHEY and SVGEGT. V dropped 2 bases and J dropped 7; count of bases not matched to a gene: 8. CDR3 length: 15 residues. CDR3 residues: CASSYSRQGGQPQHF. The CDR3 nucleotides are TGTGCCAGCAGTTACAGTCGACAGGGAGGCCAGCCCCAGCATTTT.

The chain carries TRBV6-1 and TRBJ2-5; weak D call: TRBD1 (5 bases). CDR3 length: 12 residues. V lost 3 bases, J lost 5 bases, and 7 bases lay in between. Germline values: CDR1 MNHNS, CDR2 SASEGT. CDR3 protein: CASSDRAETQYF. CDR3 DNA: TGTGCCAGCAGTGACAGGGCGGAGACCCAGTACTTC.

This rearrangement joins TRBV6-5 to TRBJ2-1, with 7 positions matching TRBD1. CDR1 and CDR2 (germline): MNHEY, SVGAGI. The junction had 11 bases not matched to a gene; V was cut back by 5 bases and J by 10 bases. CDR3 size: 14 residues. The CDR3: CASSIGGPFEEQFF. The CDR3 nucleotides read TGTGCCAGCAGTATAGGGGGCCCTTTTGAAGAGCAGTTCTTC.

In its sample, this clone was seen once. The chain's CDR3 is CASSPNSPNYGYTF. In DNA, the CDR3 is TGTGCCAGCTCACCAAATAGCCCTAACTATGGCTACACCTTC. The V gene is TRBV18, the J gene TRBJ1-2; D not resolved. The CDR3 is 14 residues long. V was shortened by 2 bases and J by 0 bases, with 7 bases between the two germline ends. Germline V gene lookup returns CDR1 KGHSH and CDR2 LQKENI.